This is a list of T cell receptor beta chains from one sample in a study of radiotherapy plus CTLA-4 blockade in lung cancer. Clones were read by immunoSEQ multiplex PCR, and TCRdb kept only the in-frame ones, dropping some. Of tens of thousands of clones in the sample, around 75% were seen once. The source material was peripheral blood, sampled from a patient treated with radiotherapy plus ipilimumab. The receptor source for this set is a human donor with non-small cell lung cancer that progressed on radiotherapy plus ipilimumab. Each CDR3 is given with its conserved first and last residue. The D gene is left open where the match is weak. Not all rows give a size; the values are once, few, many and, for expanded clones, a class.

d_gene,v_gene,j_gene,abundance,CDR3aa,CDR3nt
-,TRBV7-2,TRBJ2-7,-,CASSSPQGIGSNEQYF,TGTGCCAGCAGCTCCCCCCAAGGGATTGGTAGTAACGAGCAGTACTTC
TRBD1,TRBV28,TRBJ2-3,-,CASRPENTGVADTQYF,TGTGCCAGCAGACCAGAAAATACAGGGGTAGCAGATACGCAGTATTTT
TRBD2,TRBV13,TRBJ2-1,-,CASSSVAGGNEQFF,TGTGCCAGCAGCTCCGTAGCGGGGGGCAATGAGCAGTTCTTC
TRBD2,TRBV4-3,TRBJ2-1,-,CASSPLAGAGNEQFF,TGCGCCAGCAGCCCTTTAGCGGGGGCGGGGAATGAGCAGTTCTTC
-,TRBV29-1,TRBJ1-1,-,CSAQTGLNTEAFF,TGCAGCGCCCAGACAGGCTTGAACACTGAAGCTTTCTTT
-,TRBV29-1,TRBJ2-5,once,CSVEWGPQETQYF,TGCAGTGTTGAATGGGGACCCCAGGAGACCCAGTACTTC
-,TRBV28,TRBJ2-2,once,CASSFPLTSGELFF,TGTGCCAGCAGTTTCCCTCTCACAAGCGGGGAGCTGTTTTTT
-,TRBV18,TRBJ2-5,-,CASSPPSPIETQYF,TGTGCCAGCTCACCCCCTAGCCCCATAGAGACCCAGTACTTC
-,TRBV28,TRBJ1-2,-,CASSSWGALNYGYTF,TGTGCCAGCAGTTCGTGGGGGGCGCTCAACTATGGCTACACCTTC
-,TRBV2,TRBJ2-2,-,CASTRDRNTGELFF,TGTGCCAGCACCCGAGACAGAAACACCGGGGAGCTGTTTTTT
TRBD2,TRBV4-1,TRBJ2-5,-,CASSQGKGLAYQETQYF,TGCGCCAGCAGCCAAGGAAAGGGACTAGCGTACCAAGAGACCCAGTACTTC
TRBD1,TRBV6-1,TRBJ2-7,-,CASSGTGVDEQYF,TGTGCCAGCAGTGGCACAGGGGTAGACGAGCAGTACTTC
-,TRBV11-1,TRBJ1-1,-,CASSSYPSNEAFF,TGTGCCAGCAGCTCCTACCCATCGAATGAAGCTTTCTTT
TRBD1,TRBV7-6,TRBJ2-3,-,CASSLGAQGATDTQYF,TGTGCCAGCAGCCTTGGGGCACAGGGGGCCACAGATACGCAGTATTTT
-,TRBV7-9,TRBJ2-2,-,CASSFGPNSGELFF,TGTGCCAGCAGCTTTGGACCTAATAGCGGGGAGCTGTTTTTT
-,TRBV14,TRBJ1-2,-,CASSPLGGANYGYTF,TGTGCCAGCAGCCCCCTCGGGGGAGCTAACTATGGCTACACCTTC
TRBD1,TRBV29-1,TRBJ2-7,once,CSAGQGPHYEQYF,TGCAGCGCCGGACAGGGGCCTCACTACGAGCAGTACTTC
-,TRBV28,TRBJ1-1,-,CASKLRGSAHTEAFF,TGTGCCAGCAAGTTGCGAGGTTCCGCGCACACTGAAGCTTTCTTT
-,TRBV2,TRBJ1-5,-,CASSHTSDNLDQPQHF,TGTGCCAGCAGCCACACTTCGGACAATCTTGATCAGCCCCAGCATTTT
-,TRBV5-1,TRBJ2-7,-,CASSLIGGLDYEQYF,TGCGCCAGCAGCTTGATCGGAGGGCTTGATTACGAGCAGTACTTC
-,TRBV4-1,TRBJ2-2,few,CASSQGPGSTGELFF,TGCGCCAGCAGCCAAGGTCCGGGATCCACCGGGGAGCTGTTTTTT
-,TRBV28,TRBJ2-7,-,CASRNGQPPYEQYF,TGTGCCAGCAGGAATGGACAGCCGCCCTACGAGCAGTACTTC
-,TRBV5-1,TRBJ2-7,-,CASSIGTVAYEQYF,TGCGCCAGCAGCATCGGGACGGTAGCCTACGAGCAGTACTTC
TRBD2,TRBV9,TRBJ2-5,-,CASSGGTSGGQETQYF,TGTGCCAGCAGCGGCGGGACTAGCGGCGGCCAAGAGACCCAGTACTTC
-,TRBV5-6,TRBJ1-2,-,CASSFGGRDYGYTF,TGTGCCAGCAGCTTTGGGGGACGCGACTATGGCTACACCTTC
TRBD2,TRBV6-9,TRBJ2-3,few,CASSYSLADTQYF,TGTGCCAGCAGTTACTCACTAGCGGATACGCAGTATTTT
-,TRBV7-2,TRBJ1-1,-,CASSLVGNTEAFF,TGTGCCAGCAGCTTAGTCGGGAACACTGAAGCTTTCTTT
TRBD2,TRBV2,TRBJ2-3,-,CASSEAAGTTEYF,TGTGCCAGCAGTGAAGCAGCGGGGACCACCGAGTATTTT
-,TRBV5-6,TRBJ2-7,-,CASSLGRSYEQYF,TGTGCCAGCAGCTTGGGACGCTCCTACGAGCAGTACTTC
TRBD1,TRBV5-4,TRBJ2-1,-,CASTLGTGHNEQFF,TGTGCCAGCACCCTCGGGACAGGTCACAATGAGCAGTTCTTC
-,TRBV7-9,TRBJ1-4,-,CASSLDRGVATNEKLFF,TGTGCCAGCAGCTTAGATCGGGGTGTAGCTACTAATGAAAAACTGTTTTTT
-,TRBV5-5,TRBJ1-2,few,CASSAGTVGYTF,TGTGCCAGCAGCGCCGGGACCGTGGGCTACACCTTC
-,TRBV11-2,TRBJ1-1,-,CASSSPQGLNTEAFF,TGTGCCAGCAGCTCCCCCCAGGGACTGAACACTGAAGCTTTCTTT
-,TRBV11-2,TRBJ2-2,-,CASSLDRGRMDTGELFF,TGTGCCAGCAGCTTAGATAGGGGCAGAATGGACACCGGGGAGCTGTTTTTT
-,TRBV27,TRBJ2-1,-,CASSGSYNEQFF,TGTGCCAGCAGTGGGTCCTACAATGAGCAGTTCTTC
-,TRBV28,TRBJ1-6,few,CATRVGNSPLHF,TGTGCCACCCGAGTGGGTAATTCACCCCTCCACTTT
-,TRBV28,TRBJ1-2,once,CASSLTATGYTF,TGTGCCAGCAGTTTAACAGCGACCGGCTACACCTTC
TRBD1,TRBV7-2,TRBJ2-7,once,CASSSGTGYYEQYF,TGTGCCAGCAGCTCCGGGACAGGGTACTACGAGCAGTACTTC
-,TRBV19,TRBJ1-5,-,CASNLQSRGDTEPQHF,TGTGCCAGTAACCTTCAATCAAGGGGGGACACGGAGCCCCAGCATTTT
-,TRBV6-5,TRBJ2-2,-,CASSYSAENTGELFF,TGTGCCAGCAGTTACAGCGCTGAAAACACCGGGGAGCTGTTTTTT
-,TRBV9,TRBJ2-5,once,CASSVGTTYQETQYF,TGTGCCAGCAGCGTAGGGACAACATACCAAGAGACCCAGTACTTC
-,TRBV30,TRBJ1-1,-,CAWTPVLNTEAFF,TGTGCCTGGACACCCGTCCTGAACACTGAAGCTTTCTTT
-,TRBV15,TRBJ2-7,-,CATSRDRIRKDEQYF,TGTGCCACCAGCAGAGATCGGATTAGAAAGGACGAGCAGTACTTC
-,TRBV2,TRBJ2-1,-,CASSESYYEQFF,TGTGCCAGCAGTGAAAGTTACTATGAGCAGTTCTTC
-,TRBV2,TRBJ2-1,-,CASLLEAGYINEQFF,TGTGCCAGCCTTTTAGAGGCAGGGTATATCAATGAGCAGTTCTTC
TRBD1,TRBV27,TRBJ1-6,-,CASHRGYNSPLHF,TGTGCCAGCCACAGGGGGTATAATTCACCCCTCCACTTT
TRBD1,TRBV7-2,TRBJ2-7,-,CASSPDRGSYEQYF,TGTGCCAGCAGCCCGGACAGGGGGTCCTACGAGCAGTACTTC
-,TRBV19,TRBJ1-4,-,CASSIKGTTRNEKLFF,TGTGCCAGTAGTATAAAGGGAACTACTCGTAATGAAAAACTGTTTTTT